Presented here are 27 T cell receptor beta chains from one specimen sequenced in a study of blood T cells in healthy people across ages. A sample-barcoded 5' primer and a J-beta primer mix were used in a second PCR of about 7 to 11 cycles. TCRdb redid the calling of the 5' RACE reads with MiXCR, one entry per CDR3 protein. This sample yields some 790,000 distinct CDR3 sequences, of which more than 25% are seen a single time; 15% to 20% belongs to the top ten. Sequencing was carried out using blood. All receptors derive from an elderly woman in good health.

This clonotype was seen at least ten times. CDR3 DNA sequence: TGTGCCACCAGTGATTTGGGAGGGCGCGACAATGAGCAGTTCTTC. Amino acid sequence: CATSDLGGRDNEQFF. The chain has TRBV24-1 and TRBJ2-1; D possibly corresponds to TRBD2 (6 bases). Deletions cut 0 bases from V and 5 bases from J, with 10 bases between. CDR3 length equals 15 residues. CDR1 is KGHDR, CDR2 SFDVKD, per germline.

This clonotype was counted only a few times. J is TRBJ1-5 and V is TRBV7-8, with TRBD1 as a possible D gene (6 bases). Germline CDR1 reads SGHVS; CDR2 reads FQNEAQ. Trimming shortened V by 4 bases and J by 5 bases, and 18 bases separated the two germline ends. This CDR3 comprises 16 residues. CDR3 sequence reads: CASSSGQSTPDQPQHF. CDR3 nucleotides: TGTGCCAGCAGCTCAGGACAGAGCACCCCCGATCAGCCCCAGCATTTT.

This chain joins TRBV6-2 or TRBV6-3 and TRBJ2-7; TRBD1 matches at 8 bases. The ends lost 8 bases at V and 2 bases at J; junction bases unmatched: 5. Germline CDR1 reads MNHEY; CDR2 reads SVGEGT. CDR3 length: 13 residues. CDR3 residues: CASGTGPTYEQYF. In nucleotides, the CDR3 is TGTGCCAGCGGGACAGGCCCCACCTACGAGCAGTACTTC.

A few counts support this clonotype. The chain links TRBV9 to TRBJ1-1; D is uncertain. The CDR3 covers 16 residues. Germline V CDR1 and CDR2: SGDLS, YYNGEE. V was trimmed by 4 bases and J by 0 bases, leaving 16 bases between them. This chain's CDR3 is CASSTRPDLMNTEAFF. DNA for the CDR3: TGTGCCAGCAGCACCCGGCCCGACCTCATGAACACTGAAGCTTTCTTT.

Details on this clonotype: A much larger clone lies one base from this, so it may be a read error. This sequence joins TRBV30 and TRBJ1-2; 9 nucleotides line up with TRBD1. The CDR3 is made up of 13 amino acids. J lost 6 bases, V lost 4 bases, and 6 bases had no gene match. The germline gives CDR1 GTSNPN, CDR2 SVGIG (reference sequence). The CDR3 sequence is CAWTPGTGHGYTF. CDR3 DNA sequence: TGTGCCTGGACCCCCGGGACAGGGCATGGCTACACCTTC.

For this clonotype: A much larger clone sits a single nucleotide away, making a read error possible. CDR3: CASSRVAANNEQFF. CDR3 DNA: TGTGCCAGCAGTAGGGTAGCGGCCAACAATGAGCAGTTCTTC. This chain uses TRBV27 with TRBJ2-1; possible D gene TRBD2, 6 bases. This CDR3 has 14 residues. Trimming left V 5 bases short and J 5 bases short, with 13 bases between. Per germline, CDR1 MNHEY and CDR2 SMNVEV (reference sequence).

This clonotype was seen many times. The rearrangement links TRBV27 to TRBJ2-7; 10 bases line up with TRBD2. CDR1 MNHEY and CDR2 SMNVEV come from the germline V gene (reference sequence). The CDR3 contains 18 residues. Trimming cost V 4 bases and J 4 bases; bases outside gene matches: 16. The CDR3 DNA reads as TGTGCCAGCAGTTCCCGGAGGGGTATAAGCGGGGGGGTTTACGAGCAGTACTTC. Translated: CASSSRRGISGGVYEQYF.

Ten or more counts support this clonotype. The chain uses TRBV6-2 or TRBV6-3 and TRBJ1-1, with D unclear. V gave up 4 bases and J gave up 0 bases, with 9 bases separating them. From germline, CDR1 is MNHEY and CDR2 SVGEGT. CDR3 length: 14 amino acids. The CDR3 reads CASSSPALNTEAFF. CDR3 nucleotides: TGTGCCAGCAGTTCTCCAGCTTTGAACACTGAAGCTTTCTTT.

This clonotype was detected many times. This chain's CDR3 is CASSRRPTGSGANVLTF. CDR3 DNA: TGTGCCAGCAGTCGACGCCCTACAGGGTCTGGGGCCAACGTCCTGACTTTC. This chain connects TRBV12-3 or TRBV12-4 to TRBJ2-6; maybe TRBD1 (6 bases). This CDR3 comprises 17 residues. Trimming took 5 bases from V and 1 from J, leaving 15 bases between them.

This chain joins TRBV18 and TRBJ2-5, with a tentative D call TRBD2 (6 bases). Germline V lookup: CDR1 KGHSH, CDR2 LQKENI. Trimming stripped 0 bases from V and 3 bases from J, with 17 bases between. This CDR3 is built from 17 residues. CDR3 region: CASSPPGRRDSKETQYF. CDR3 coding DNA: TGTGCCAGCTCACCACCGGGCAGGAGGGATTCTAAAGAGACCCAGTACTTC.

The chain couples TRBV9 to TRBJ1-2; a weak D match, TRBD1 (5 bases). Trimming left V 2 bases short and J 4 bases short, with 18 bases between. CDR1 and CDR2 from the germline V gene are SGDLS and YYNGEE. CDR3 length equals 16 residues. CDR3 in amino acids: CASSVGLQGPCYGYTF. CDR3 sequence (DNA): TGTGCCAGCAGCGTCGGACTGCAGGGACCCTGCTATGGCTACACCTTC.

Remarks on this clonotype: Mismatch with germline at one junction end may stem from a read error. The rearrangement joins TRBV15 to TRBJ1-5, with D tentatively TRBD1 (6 bases). Germline CDR1 LNHNV, CDR2 YYDKDF (reference sequence). The CDR3 extends over 15 amino acids. The CDR3 spells CVTSQGGQRHQPQHF. Written as DNA, the CDR3 is TGTGTCACCAGCCAAGGGGGGCAGCGGCATCAGCCCCAGCATTTT.

This chain connects TRBV5-1 to TRBJ2-3; D not resolved. The germline gives CDR1 SGHRS, CDR2 YFSETQ. Trimming stripped 9 bases from V and 5 bases from J, with 13 bases between. The CDR3 has 12 residues. CDR3 nucleotides: TGCGCCACCAAGAACGAAGGAGATACGCAGTATTTT. Its protein is CATKNEGDTQYF.

This clonotype was seen ten or more times. For the CDR3, the DNA is TGTGCCAGCAGCTTGGAGGCAGGGTCTAATAATTCACCCCTCCACTTT. Its translation is CASSLEAGSNNSPLHF. The chain is built from TRBV5-5 and TRBJ1-6; D perhaps matches TRBD1 (5 bases). Trimming stripped 0 bases from V and 5 bases from J, with 12 bases between. CDR3 length: 16 residues. Germline V gene lookup returns CDR1 SGHKS and CDR2 YYEKEE (reference sequence).

Remarks on this clonotype: This may be a read error: a much more frequent sequence differs by one nucleotide. The chain recombines TRBV10-3 with TRBJ2-7, with D uncertain. With the DNA end fitting TRBJ2-5 better, the J assignment may be wrong. The germline CDR1 and CDR2 sequences are ENHRY and SYGVKD. The CDR3 length is 9 residues. The CDR3 spells CAISETQYF. For the CDR3, the DNA is TGTGCCATCAGTGAGACCCAGTACTTC.

With respect to this clonotype: Since a much larger clone is just one base distant, this may be a read error. The gene calls are TRBV15 and TRBJ1-1, with D unresolved. The CDR3 is 14 amino acids. CDR1 is LNHNV and CDR2 is YYDKDF in the germline V gene (reference sequence). CDR3 DNA: TGTACCACCAGCAGAGATCAGGCACACACTGAAGCTTTCTTT. Translation: CTTSRDQAHTEAFF.

Note on this clonotype: It may be a read error: a sequence one base away is much more abundant. This chain links TRBV5-1 with TRBJ2-7; TRBD1 or TRBD2 may be the D gene (6 bases each). The CDR3 runs 15 residues. Trimming left V 4 bases short and J 12 bases short, with 26 bases between. Germline CDR1 and CDR2: SGHRS and YFSETQ. CDR3: CASSKGDGGLETRYF. The CDR3 DNA sequence: TGCGCCAGCAGCAAGGGGGACGGAGGGCTAGAGACCCGGTACTTC.

Remarks on this clonotype: This may come from a read error, since a much larger clone is one base off. The gene calls are TRBV5-4 and TRBJ2-5; 11 bases fit TRBD2. With the DNA end fitting TRBJ2-1 better, the J assignment may be wrong. The germline CDR1 and CDR2 sequences are SGHNT and YYREEE (reference sequence). This CDR3 has 16 residues. The CDR3 loop is CASSPGLAGIQETQFF. CDR3 DNA sequence: TGTGCCAGCAGTCCTGGACTAGCGGGCATCCAAGAGACCCAGTTCTTC.

This clonotype turned up a few times. The chain couples TRBV6-2 or TRBV6-3 to TRBJ2-7; TRBD2 matches 11 bases. Germline CDR1 and CDR2: MNHEY and SVGEGT. J was trimmed by 7 bases and V by 9 bases; bases with no gene match: 11. The CDR3 loop spans 14 amino acids. Here the CDR3 reads CASQGLAAYNEQYF. DNA of the CDR3: TGTGCCAGTCAGGGACTAGCGGCCTACAATGAGCAGTACTTC.

Ten or more counts support this clonotype. The rearrangement joins TRBV7-8 to TRBJ2-1; 11 bases match TRBD2. The junction had 7 bases not matched to a gene; V was cut back by 5 bases and J by 7 bases. Germline V gives CDR1 SGHVS, CDR2 FQNEAQ. This CDR3 spans 15 amino acids. The CDR3 coding sequence is TGTGCCAGCAGCAGCCCTAGCGGGGGGCGGAATGAGCAGTTCTTC. The encoded protein is CASSSPSGGRNEQFF. The full variable domain, in which reference TRBV7-8 and TRBJ2-1 provide the parts outside the CDR3, is GAGVSQSPRYKVAKRGQDVALRCDPISGHVSLFWYQQALGQGPEFLTYFQNEAQLDKSGLPSDRFFAERPEGSVSTLKIQRTQQEDSAVYLCASSSPSGGRNEQFFGPGTRLTVL.

V usage is TRBV7-9 and J usage is TRBJ1-5; 7 bases are a match to TRBD1. The CDR3 consists of 16 residues. The junction had 11 bases not matched to a gene; V was cut back by 5 bases and J by 4 bases. The germline V gene has CDR1 SEHNR and CDR2 FQNEAQ (reference sequence). The CDR3 DNA follows: TGTGCCAGCAGCCTCGGGGCCGGGACAGCGAATCAGCCCCAGCATTTT. Translated, it gives CASSLGAGTANQPQHF.

As regards this clonotype: A much larger clone is a single base away; this may be a read error. The J gene is TRBJ1-6, the V gene TRBV6-2 or TRBV6-3; D perhaps matches TRBD1 (5 bases). The CDR3 has 16 amino acids. CDR1 is MNHEY and CDR2 is SVGEGT in the germline V gene. Trimming pared 2 bases from V and 9 bases from J, leaving 17 bases between. CDR3 in DNA: TGTGCCAGCAGTTACGATTCCAGGGCAAGAGTTTCACCCCTCCACTTT. Its protein product is CASSYDSRARVSPLHF.

The rearrangement joins TRBV6-2 or TRBV6-3 to TRBJ2-5; a possible D gene is TRBD2 (6 bases). The germline V gene encodes CDR1 MNHEY and CDR2 SVGEGT. V was clipped by 2 bases and J by 4 bases, with 14 bases between them. CDR3 length equals 15 residues. The CDR3 coding sequence is TGTGCCAGCAGTTACGTGGGGACTTTTCTAGAGACCCAGTACTTC. Residues: CASSYVGTFLETQYF.

This clonotype occurred a few times. The V and J genes are TRBV27 and TRBJ1-1; D not resolved. The CDR3 covers 15 residues. V was shortened by 1 base and J by 7 bases, with 16 bases between the two germline ends. Germline V CDR1 and CDR2: MNHEY, SMNVEV (reference sequence). In DNA, the CDR3 is TGTGCCAGCAGTTTATTAAGAGATCAGGACCGTGAAGCTTTCTTT. Translated, it gives CASSLLRDQDREAFF.

In this sample, this clonotype turned up a few times. The V and J genes are TRBV30 and TRBJ1-2; tentatively, D is TRBD1 (6 bases). This CDR3 has 15 residues. Trimming cost V 0 bases and J 4 bases, with 15 bases left between them. Germline lookup yields CDR1 GTSNPN and CDR2 SVGIG (reference sequence). The CDR3 DNA follows: TGTGCCTGGAGTGTCGGCAGGGGATTTAGCTATGGCTACACCTTC. Amino acid sequence: CAWSVGRGFSYGYTF.

Only a few counts were recorded for this clonotype. The genes are TRBV27 and TRBJ2-2, with TRBD2 matching 9 bases. CDR1 and CDR2 (germline): MNHEY, SMNVEV (reference sequence). Trimming removed 2 bases from V and 4 bases from J; junction bases left unmatched: 11. This CDR3 has 18 amino acids. CDR3 nucleotides: TGTGCCAGCAGTTTAGTTCGGGGGCGAGCGGGGGGCACCGGGGAGCTGTTTTTT. This codes for CASSLVRGRAGGTGELFF.

The chain links TRBV24-1 to TRBJ2-1; 8 positions match TRBD2. From germline, CDR1 is KGHDR and CDR2 SFDVKD. With 4 bases clipped from V and 0 bases from J, the junction kept 4 bases outside the gene matches. The CDR3 runs 16 residues. Here the CDR3 reads CATSEVAGTSYNEQFF. In nucleotides, the CDR3 is TGTGCCACCAGTGAAGTAGCGGGGACCTCCTACAATGAGCAGTTCTTC.